The clone carrying this TCR beta chain showed up just once. The data are from a study of CD8 T cells in Susac syndrome. Reverse transcription used about 0.45 to 1 ug RNA and random hexamers. Using its own MiXCR run on the immunoSEQ multiplex PCR reads, TCRdb lists one record per CDR3 protein. This sample has about 85,000 distinct CDR3 sequences, with just under 95% found just once. Deletions cut 3 bases from V and 6 bases from J, with 12 bases between. Germline CDR1 is MNHEY and CDR2 is SMNVEV (reference sequence). The CDR3 spans 13 residues. The receptor's source is a human donor with Susac syndrome. Sequences were obtained from CD8+ T cells from PBMCs. The gene calls are TRBV27 and TRBJ2-7; D remains ambiguous. CDR3 nucleotide sequence: TGTGCCAGCAGTTTCACCCTCCTCGGCGAGCAGTACTTC. Translation gives CASSFTLLGEQYF.